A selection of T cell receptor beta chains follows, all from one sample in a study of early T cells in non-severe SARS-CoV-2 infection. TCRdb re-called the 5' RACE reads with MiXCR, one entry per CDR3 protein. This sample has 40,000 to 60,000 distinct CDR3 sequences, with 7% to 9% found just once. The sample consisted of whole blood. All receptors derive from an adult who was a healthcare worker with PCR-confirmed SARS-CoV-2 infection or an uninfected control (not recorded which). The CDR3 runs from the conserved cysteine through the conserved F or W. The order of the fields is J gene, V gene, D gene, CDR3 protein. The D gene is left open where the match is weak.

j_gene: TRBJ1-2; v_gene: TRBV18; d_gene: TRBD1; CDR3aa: CASSPTGDYGYTF
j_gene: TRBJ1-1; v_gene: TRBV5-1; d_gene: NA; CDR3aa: CASSSRGGYTEAFF
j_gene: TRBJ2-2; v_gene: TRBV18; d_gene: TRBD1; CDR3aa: CASSPPGTGSAGELFF
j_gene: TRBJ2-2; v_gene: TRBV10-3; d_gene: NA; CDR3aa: CAISGQQDTGELFF
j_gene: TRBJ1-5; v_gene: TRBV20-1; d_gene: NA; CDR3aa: CSARRPGGENQPQHF
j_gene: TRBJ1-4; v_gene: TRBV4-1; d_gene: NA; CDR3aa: CASSQGPLGRKGEKLFF
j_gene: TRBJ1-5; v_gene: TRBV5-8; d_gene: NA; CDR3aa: CASSTGTLANSNQPQHF
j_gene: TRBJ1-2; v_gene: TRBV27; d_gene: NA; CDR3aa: CASSGYPDGYTF
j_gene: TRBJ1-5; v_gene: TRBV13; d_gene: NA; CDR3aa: CASSLGVGAQPQHF
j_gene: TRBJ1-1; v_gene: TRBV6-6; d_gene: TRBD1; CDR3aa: CASSYDLRGGQGTEAFF
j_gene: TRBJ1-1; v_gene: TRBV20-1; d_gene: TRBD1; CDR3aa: CSARDFQGGTEAFF
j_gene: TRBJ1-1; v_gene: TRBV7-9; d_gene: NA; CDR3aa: CASSTGRENTEAFF
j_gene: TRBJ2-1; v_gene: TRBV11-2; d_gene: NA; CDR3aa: CASSLLGNEQFF
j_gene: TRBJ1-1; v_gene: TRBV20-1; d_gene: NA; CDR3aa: CSAWRNTEAFF
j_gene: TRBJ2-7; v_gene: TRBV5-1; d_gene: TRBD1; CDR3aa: CASSRDSYEQYF
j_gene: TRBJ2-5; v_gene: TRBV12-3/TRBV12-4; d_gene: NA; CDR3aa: CASTLTGPQETQYF
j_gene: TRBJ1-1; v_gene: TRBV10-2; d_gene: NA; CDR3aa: CASSDSPEAFF
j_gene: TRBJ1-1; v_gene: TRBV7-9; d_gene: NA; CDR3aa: CASRAGEVMNTEAFF
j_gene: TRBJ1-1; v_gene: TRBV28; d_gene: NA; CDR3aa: CASSFVVTTEAFF
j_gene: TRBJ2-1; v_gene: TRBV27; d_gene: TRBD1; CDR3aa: CASRGNPGQHTNEQFF
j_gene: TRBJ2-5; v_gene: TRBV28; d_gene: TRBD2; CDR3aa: CASSSGKETQYF
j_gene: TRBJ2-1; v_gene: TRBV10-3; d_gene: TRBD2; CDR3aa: CAISVERGTQIRKGNEQFF
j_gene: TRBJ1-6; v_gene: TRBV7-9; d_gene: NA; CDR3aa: CASTAVGSYNSPLHF
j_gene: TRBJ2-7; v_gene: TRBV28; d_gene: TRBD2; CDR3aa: CASSFPSGKPEQYF
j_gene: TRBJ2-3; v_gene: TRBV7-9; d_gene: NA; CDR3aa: CASSFSGITDTQYF
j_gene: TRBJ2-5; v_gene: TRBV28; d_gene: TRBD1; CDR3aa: CASSTPPDRAVMLSQETQYF
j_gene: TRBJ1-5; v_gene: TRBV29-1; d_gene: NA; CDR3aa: CSVVVGVNQPQHF
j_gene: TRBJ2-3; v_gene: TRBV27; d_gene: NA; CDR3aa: CASSERTSTDTQYF
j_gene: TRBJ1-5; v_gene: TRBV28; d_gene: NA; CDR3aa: CASKGGNQPQHF
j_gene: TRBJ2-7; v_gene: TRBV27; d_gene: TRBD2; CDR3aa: CASSLTRTSGVSSYEQYF
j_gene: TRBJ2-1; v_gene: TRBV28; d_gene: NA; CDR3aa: CASSFPGTPTDGGTYNEQFF
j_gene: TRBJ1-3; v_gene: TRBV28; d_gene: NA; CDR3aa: CASSLILTGSGNTIYF
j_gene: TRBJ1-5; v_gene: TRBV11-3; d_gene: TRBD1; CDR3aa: CASSFGPGQGNSNQPQHF
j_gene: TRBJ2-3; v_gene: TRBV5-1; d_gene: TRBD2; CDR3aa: CASRLAGKTDTQYF
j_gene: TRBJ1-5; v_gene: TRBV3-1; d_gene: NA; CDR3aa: CASSQGGRVNQPQHF
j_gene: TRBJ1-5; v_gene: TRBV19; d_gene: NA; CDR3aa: CASADSNNQPQHF
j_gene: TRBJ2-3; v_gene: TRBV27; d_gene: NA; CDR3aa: CASSFSQGSLDTQYF
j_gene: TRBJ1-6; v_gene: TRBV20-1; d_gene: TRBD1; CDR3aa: CSAEEGTGYNSPLHF
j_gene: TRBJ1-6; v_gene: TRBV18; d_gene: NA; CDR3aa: CASSPLDGSNSPLHF
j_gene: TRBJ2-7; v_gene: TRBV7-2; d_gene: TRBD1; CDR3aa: CASSATGFGYEQYF
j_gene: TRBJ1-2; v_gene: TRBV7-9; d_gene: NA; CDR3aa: CASSLGPGSDGYTF
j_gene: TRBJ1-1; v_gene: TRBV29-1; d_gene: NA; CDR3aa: CSVVTGTEAFF
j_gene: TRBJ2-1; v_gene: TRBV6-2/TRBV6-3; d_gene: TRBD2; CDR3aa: CASSGGGWGEQFF
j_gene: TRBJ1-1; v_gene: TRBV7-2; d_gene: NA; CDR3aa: CASSFNPRNTEAFF
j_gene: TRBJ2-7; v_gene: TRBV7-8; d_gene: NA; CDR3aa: CASSLSRDTYEQYF
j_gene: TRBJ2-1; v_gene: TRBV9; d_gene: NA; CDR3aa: CASSDRVSSYNEQFF